These T cell receptor beta chains were read from a single sample in a study of blood T cell repertoires in COVID-19. Assay used: immunoSEQ multiplex PCR; TCRdb lists only in-frame clones, some missing. The repertoire includes more than 200,000 clones, around 90% of them detected once, and 1.5% to 2% sits in the top ten. Material for sequencing was peripheral blood. The receptors were gathered from a man between 65 and 85 years old with acute or convalescent COVID-19. Both conserved end residues are part of each CDR3. D genes are given only for firm matches.

TRBV7-9	.	TRBJ2-2	TGTGCCAGCAGCTTATTCCTGAACACCGGGGAGCTGTTTTTT	CASSLFLNTGELFF
TRBV4-1	.	TRBJ2-2	TGCGCCAGCAGCCAAGCACAGGGCCCCGGGGAGCTGTTTTTT	CASSQAQGPGELFF
TRBV11-1	.	TRBJ1-4	TGTGCCAGCAGCTTGGTCCCGGACAGTAATGAAAAACTGTTTTTT	CASSLVPDSNEKLFF
TRBV12-3/TRBV12-4	TRBD2	TRBJ2-7	TGTGCCAGCTCCCGCGGGGGGGAGCAGTACTTC	CASSRGGEQYF
TRBV14	.	TRBJ1-3	TGTGCCAGCAGCCATAACTACAGGGCAGGAAACACCATATATTTT	CASSHNYRAGNTIYF
TRBV6-2/TRBV6-3	TRBD1	TRBJ1-5	TGTGCCAGCAGCCTCTACACAGGACAGGGTAGAAATCAGCCCCAGCATTTT	CASSLYTGQGRNQPQHF
TRBV5-4	.	TRBJ1-1	TGTGCCAGCAGCTTCGACAGGATGAACACTGAAGCTTTCTTT	CASSFDRMNTEAFF
TRBV28	.	TRBJ1-2	TGTGCCAGCAGTTCACAGGGTAGGGGGGGCTACACCTTC	CASSSQGRGGYTF
TRBV5-4	TRBD2	TRBJ2-5	TGTGCCAGCAGCAGGGAAAGCGGGAAGGTGGAGACCCAGTACTTC	CASSRESGKVETQYF
TRBV7-8	.	TRBJ2-2	TGTGCCAGCAGACGATCCGGGACATCGAACACCGGGGAGCTGTTTTTT	CASRRSGTSNTGELFF
TRBV5-6	TRBD1	TRBJ1-2	TGTGCCAGCAGCGGGACAGGGGGCAGCGATGGCTACACCTTC	CASSGTGGSDGYTF
TRBV5-6	TRBD1	TRBJ1-2	TGTGCCAGCAGCTTGGCCAGGACAGGCGCTTATGGCTACACCTTC	CASSLARTGAYGYTF
TRBV19	.	TRBJ2-1	TGTGCCAGTAGGAGGGCCGCATCGGGCTACAATGAGCAGTTCTTC	CASRRAASGYNEQFF
TRBV23-1	TRBD1	TRBJ1-1	TGCGCCAGCGAAAACCGGGACAGGGACCCTGAAGCTTTCTTT	CASENRDRDPEAFF
TRBV19	.	TRBJ1-1	TGTGCCAGTAGGTCCCGGGTTGAGGGGAACACTGAAGCTTTCTTT	CASRSRVEGNTEAFF
TRBV27	TRBD2	TRBJ2-1	TGTGCCAGCAGTCCCGGGACTAGCGGGAGCGATGAGCAGTTCTTC	CASSPGTSGSDEQFF
TRBV5-4	TRBD2	TRBJ2-7	TGTGCCATCCGGACTAGCGGGAGCTCAGAGCAGTACTTC	CAIRTSGSSEQYF
TRBV11-2	.	TRBJ2-5	TGTGCCAGCAGCTTAGATTACGGGGAGACCCAGTACTTC	CASSLDYGETQYF
TRBV21-1	.	TRBJ1-5	TGTGCCAGCAGTCCTGGACACGCGTTTAAATTGCAGCCCCAGCATTTT	CASSPGHAFKLQPQHF
TRBV11-3	.	TRBJ2-2	TGTGCCAGCAGCCAACTGGACACCGGGGAGCTGTTTTTT	CASSQLDTGELFF
TRBV5-4	TRBD2	TRBJ2-5	TGTGCCAGCAGCGGGACTAGTGGGACCCAGTACTTC	CASSGTSGTQYF